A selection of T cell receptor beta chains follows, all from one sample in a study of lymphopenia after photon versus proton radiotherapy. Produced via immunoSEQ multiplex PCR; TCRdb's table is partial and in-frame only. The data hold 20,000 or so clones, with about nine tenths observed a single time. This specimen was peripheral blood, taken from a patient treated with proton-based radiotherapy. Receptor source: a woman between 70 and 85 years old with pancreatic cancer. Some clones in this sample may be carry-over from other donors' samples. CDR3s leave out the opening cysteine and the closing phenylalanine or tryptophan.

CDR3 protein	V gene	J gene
ASSQDFDIVREQY	TRBV4-2	TRBJ2-7
ASSIVAGDDNEQF	TRBV19	TRBJ2-1
ASSLTSGRGFNEQF	TRBV5-1	TRBJ2-1
ASNRVSTDTQY	TRBV6-6	TRBJ2-3
ASSLAGSGIEQY	TRBV7-2	TRBJ2-7
ASSPWDRQETQY	TRBV28	TRBJ2-5
ASSRGLANNEQF	TRBV11-2	TRBJ2-1
ASSFLYPVVKNIQY	TRBV28	TRBJ2-4
ASSLGQGVIGELF	TRBV27	TRBJ2-2
ASRLGQGATLSGYT	TRBV28	TRBJ1-2
ASSLPNTGELF	TRBV5-1	TRBJ2-2
ASREPGLAGATGELF	TRBV28	TRBJ2-2
ASSLFFAAGGTEAF	TRBV7-2	TRBJ1-1
ASSLVAAPGEQY	TRBV5-1	TRBJ2-7
ASSVAGEAYNEQF	TRBV9	TRBJ2-1
ASSELGQGVGAF	TRBV2	TRBJ1-1
SVDTGQGY	TRBV29-1	TRBJ2-5
ASSPIGLAGDLRQF	TRBV12-1	TRBJ2-1
AWSPGLAKETQY	TRBV30	TRBJ2-5
ASSKGPLAGESGEQY	TRBV21-1	TRBJ2-7
ASSESSGAGAKNIQY	TRBV10-1	TRBJ2-4
ASSPPVLNTEAF	TRBV28	TRBJ1-1
ASNLGLAESTGELF	TRBV19	TRBJ2-2
ARSTGQYNSPLH	TRBV5-3	TRBJ1-6
ASSFLAGFETQY	TRBV11-2	TRBJ2-5
ASSVGTSGRETQY	TRBV7-9	TRBJ2-5
ASSLALAGLLDEQF	TRBV5-1	TRBJ2-1
ASSFGDTGELF	TRBV7-7	TRBJ2-2
ANSLETSQTGYT	TRBV7-9	TRBJ1-2
ASSIERANEQF	TRBV19	TRBJ2-1